This T cell receptor (beta chain) was documented in a study of blood T cell repertoires in COVID-19. Across the study: The origin of the acute and convalescent COVID-19 samples was the United States, Italy and Spain. Sample material is recorded as cDNA or gDNA derived from T cells, B-cell-depleted T cells, or PBMCs.

Libraries were prepared by immunoSEQ multiplex PCR; TCRdb keeps only in-frame clonotypes and omits some of them. The sample contains 180,000 or so clones, roughly 85% of which appear only once. This CDR3 spans 17 amino acids. CDR1 is SGHKS and CDR2 is YYEKEE in the germline V gene (reference sequence). Trimming took 4 bases from V and 0 from J, leaving 16 bases between them. The chain links TRBV5-5 to TRBJ1-4; D uncertain. The TCR sequence derives from a human donor with active or convalescent COVID-19. The donor label of this sample is uncertain. The specimen sequenced was peripheral blood. The CDR3 nucleotides read TGTGCCAGCAGCCCTTACGGAGGAGATGCAACTAATGAAAAACTGTTTTTT. The encoded protein is CASSPYGGDATNEKLFF. Together with reference TRBV5-5 and TRBJ1-4, the CDR3 gives the full variable domain: DAGVTQSPTHLIKTRGQQVTLRCSPISGHKSVSWYQQVLGQGPQFIFQYYEKEERGRGNFPDRFSARQFPNYSSELNVNALLLGDSALYLCASSPYGGDATNEKLFFGSGTQLSVL.